This T cell receptor (beta chain) comes out of a study of OX40 agonist ivuxolimab in advanced cancers. As for this clone: The antigen is undetermined.

Only in-frame clones appear in the TCRdb table, and some are missing; sequencing was by immunoSEQ multiplex PCR. Among about 120,000 clones listed, around 93% were seen once. General study findings and limits: There was clonal expansion of CD4+ and CD8+ blood T cells by week 6 at 0.1 to 3.0 mg/kg.

This CDR3 comprises 13 residues. Germline values: CDR1 SSHAT, CDR2 FNYEAQ (reference sequence). Between the trimmed V and J ends, which lost 5 bases and 6 bases, there was a span of 14 bases. The chain couples TRBV7-7 to TRBJ2-7; D perhaps matches TRBD1 (5 bases). The sample was CD4+ or CD8+ T cells sorted from blood, taken in a trial of the OX40 agonist ivuxolimab. The sequence was obtained from an adult with an advanced solid tumor such as melanoma, head and neck, liver or kidney cancer. The CDR3 sequence is CASSQEVGAEQYF. For the CDR3, the DNA is TGTGCCAGCAGCCAAGAGGTAGGGGCCGAGCAGTACTTC. Full variable domain (missing parts from reference TRBV7-7 and TRBJ2-7): GAGVSQSPRYKVTKRGQDVTLRCDPISSHATLYWYQQALGQGPEFLTYFNYEAQPDKSGLPSDRFSAERPEGSISTLTIQRTEQRDSAMYRCASSQEVGAEQYFGPGTRLTVT.